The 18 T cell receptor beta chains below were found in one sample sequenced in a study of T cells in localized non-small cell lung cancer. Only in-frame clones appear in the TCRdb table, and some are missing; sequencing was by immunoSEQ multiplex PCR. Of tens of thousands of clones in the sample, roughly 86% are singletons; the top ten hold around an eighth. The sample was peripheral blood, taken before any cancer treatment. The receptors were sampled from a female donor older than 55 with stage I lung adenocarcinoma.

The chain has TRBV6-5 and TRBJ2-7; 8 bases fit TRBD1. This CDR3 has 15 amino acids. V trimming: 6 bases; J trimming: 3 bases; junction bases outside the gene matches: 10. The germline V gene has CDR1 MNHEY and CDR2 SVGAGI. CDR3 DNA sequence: TGTGCCAGCAGACCTCTTCAGGGGGCCCTCTACGAGCAGTACTTC. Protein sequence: CASRPLQGALYEQYF.

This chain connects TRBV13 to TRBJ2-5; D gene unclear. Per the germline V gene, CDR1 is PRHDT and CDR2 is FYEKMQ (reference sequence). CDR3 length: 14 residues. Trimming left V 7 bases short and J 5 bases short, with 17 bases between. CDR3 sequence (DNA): TGTGCCAGCACCTCAGCACGTGGCTATGAGACCCAGTACTTC. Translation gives CASTSARGYETQYF.

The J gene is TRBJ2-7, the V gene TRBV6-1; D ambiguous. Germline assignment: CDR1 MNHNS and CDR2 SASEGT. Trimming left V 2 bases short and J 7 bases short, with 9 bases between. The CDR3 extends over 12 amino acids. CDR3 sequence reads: CASSELRAEQYF. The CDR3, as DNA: TGTGCCAGCAGTGAATTAAGGGCTGAGCAGTACTTC.

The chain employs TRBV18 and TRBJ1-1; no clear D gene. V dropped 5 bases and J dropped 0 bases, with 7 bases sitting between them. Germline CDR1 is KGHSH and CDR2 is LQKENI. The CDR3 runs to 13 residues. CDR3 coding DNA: TGTGCCAGCTCAAGAGAAATGAACACTGAAGCTTTCTTT. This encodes CASSREMNTEAFF.

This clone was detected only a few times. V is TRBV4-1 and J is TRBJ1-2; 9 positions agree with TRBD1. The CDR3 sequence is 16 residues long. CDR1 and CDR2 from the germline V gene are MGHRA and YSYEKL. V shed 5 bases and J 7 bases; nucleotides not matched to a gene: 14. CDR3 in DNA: TGCGCCAGCAGCAACCAGGGGACAGGGTCTTTGGGTGGCTACACCTTC. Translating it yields CASSNQGTGSLGGYTF.

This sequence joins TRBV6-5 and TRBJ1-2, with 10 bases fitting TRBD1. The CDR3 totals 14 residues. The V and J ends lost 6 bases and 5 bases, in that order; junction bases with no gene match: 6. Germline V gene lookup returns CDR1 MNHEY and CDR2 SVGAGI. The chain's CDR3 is CASSRQGARYGYTF. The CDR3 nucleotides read TGTGCCAGCAGCCGACAGGGGGCGAGGTATGGCTACACCTTC.

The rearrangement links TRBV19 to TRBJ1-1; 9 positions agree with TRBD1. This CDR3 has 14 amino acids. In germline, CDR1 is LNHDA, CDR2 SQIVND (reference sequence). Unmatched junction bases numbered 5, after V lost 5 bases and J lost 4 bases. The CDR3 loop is CASSPTGGITEAFF. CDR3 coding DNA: TGTGCCAGTAGTCCGACAGGGGGGATCACTGAAGCTTTCTTT.

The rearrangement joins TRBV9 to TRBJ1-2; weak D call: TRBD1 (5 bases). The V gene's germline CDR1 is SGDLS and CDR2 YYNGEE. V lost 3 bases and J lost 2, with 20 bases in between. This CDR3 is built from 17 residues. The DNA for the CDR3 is TGTGCCAGCAGCGGTCAGTTAGAGGGACGGTCAAACTATGGCTACACCTTC. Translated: CASSGQLEGRSNYGYTF. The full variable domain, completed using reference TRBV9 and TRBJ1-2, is DSGVTQTPKHLITATGQRVTLRCSPRSGDLSVYWYQQSLDQGLQFLIQYYNGEERAKGNILERFSAQQFPDLHSELNLSSLELGDSALYFCASSGQLEGRSNYGYTFGSGTRLTVV.

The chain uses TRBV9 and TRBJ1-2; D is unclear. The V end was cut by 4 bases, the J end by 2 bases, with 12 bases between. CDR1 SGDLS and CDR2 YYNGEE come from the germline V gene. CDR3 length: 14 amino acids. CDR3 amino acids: CASSLGESNYGYTF. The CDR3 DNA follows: TGTGCCAGCAGCCTGGGCGAATCGAACTATGGCTACACCTTC.

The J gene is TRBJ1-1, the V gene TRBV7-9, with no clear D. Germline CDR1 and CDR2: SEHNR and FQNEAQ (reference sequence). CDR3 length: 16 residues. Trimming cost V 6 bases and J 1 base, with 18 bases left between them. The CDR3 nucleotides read TGTGCCAGCAGTAAATTGACCGGCAAAGGGAACACTGAAGCTTTCTTT. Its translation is CASSKLTGKGNTEAFF.

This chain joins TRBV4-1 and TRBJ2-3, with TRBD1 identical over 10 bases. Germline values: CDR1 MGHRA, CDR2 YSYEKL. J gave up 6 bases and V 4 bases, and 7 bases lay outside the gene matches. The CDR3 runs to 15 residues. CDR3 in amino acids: CASSPRDRGSDTQYF. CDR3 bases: TGCGCCAGCAGCCCGCGGGACAGGGGATCCGATACGCAGTATTTT.

The CDR3 sequence is CASKQGQTTGGEKLFF. The CDR3 DNA is TGTGCCAGCAAACAAGGACAGACAACTGGGGGGGAAAAACTGTTTTTT. This chain uses TRBV28 with TRBJ1-4; tentative D call: TRBD1 (6 bases). The CDR3 contains 16 residues. From germline, CDR1 is MDHEN and CDR2 SYDVKM. V lost 7 bases, J lost 8 bases, and 23 bases lay in between.

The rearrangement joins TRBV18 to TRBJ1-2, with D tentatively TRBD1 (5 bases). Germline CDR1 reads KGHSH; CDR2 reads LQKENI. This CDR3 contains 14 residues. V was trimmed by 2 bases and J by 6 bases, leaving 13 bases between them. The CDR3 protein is CASSPSPSGDGYTF. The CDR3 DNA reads TGTGCCAGCTCACCATCCCCCTCGGGGGATGGCTACACCTTC.

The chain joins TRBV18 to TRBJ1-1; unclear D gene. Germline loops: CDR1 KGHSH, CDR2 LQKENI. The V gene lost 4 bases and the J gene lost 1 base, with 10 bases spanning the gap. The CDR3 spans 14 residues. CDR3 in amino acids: CASSRDHTNTEAFF. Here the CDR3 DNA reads TGTGCCAGCTCACGCGACCACACGAACACTGAAGCTTTCTTT.

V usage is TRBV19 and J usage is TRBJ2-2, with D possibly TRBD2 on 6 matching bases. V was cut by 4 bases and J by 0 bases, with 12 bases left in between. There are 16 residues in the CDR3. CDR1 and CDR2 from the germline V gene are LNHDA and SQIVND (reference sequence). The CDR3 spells CASSTVGGTNTGELFF. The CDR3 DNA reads TGTGCCAGTAGTACGGTCGGGGGTACGAACACCGGGGAGCTGTTTTTT.

The CDR3 loop reads CAISAGTVPYEQYF. The DNA for the CDR3 is TGTGCCATCAGTGCCGGGACAGTACCTTACGAGCAGTACTTC. The chain employs TRBV10-3 and TRBJ2-7; 7 bases line up with TRBD1. In germline, CDR1 is ENHRY, CDR2 SYGVKD. This CDR3 is built from 14 residues. The V and J ends lost 4 bases and 4 bases, in that order; junction bases with no gene match: 7.

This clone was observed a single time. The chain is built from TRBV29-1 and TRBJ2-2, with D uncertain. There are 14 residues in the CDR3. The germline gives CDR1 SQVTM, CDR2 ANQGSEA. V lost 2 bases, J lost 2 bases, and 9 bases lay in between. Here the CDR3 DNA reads TGCAGCGTTGAATACACTACCAACACCGGGGAGCTGTTTTTT. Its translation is CSVEYTTNTGELFF.

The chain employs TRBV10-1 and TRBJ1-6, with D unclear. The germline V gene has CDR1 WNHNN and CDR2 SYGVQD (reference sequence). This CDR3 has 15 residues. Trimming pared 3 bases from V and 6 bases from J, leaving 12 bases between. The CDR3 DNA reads TGCGCCAGCAGTGAAAAACGGCATCCTAATTCACCCCTCCACTTT. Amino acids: CASSEKRHPNSPLHF.